This T cell receptor (beta chain) was documented in a study of cytomegalovirus exposure and HLA in healthy donors. Trimming removed 4 bases from V and 3 bases from J, with 13 bases in between. The CDR3 is 15 residues long. The germline V gene encodes CDR1 MRHNA and CDR2 SNTAGT. It was with 60 Vbeta and 13 Jbeta primers that the PCR ran. Using immunoSEQ multiplex PCR, the repertoire was profiled, and TCRdb retains in-frame clones only, with some absent. The sample holds fewer than 250,000 clones, around 81% seen once. The sample taken for sequencing was PBMCs. This rearrangement joins TRBV6-4 to TRBJ1-5, with a possible D match to TRBD1 (6 bases). The TCR originated in a woman in her fifties or sixties in good health and CMV-seropositive. CDR3 loop: CASSARWGPNQPQHF. The CDR3, as DNA: TGTGCCAGCAGTGCACGATGGGGGCCCAATCAGCCCCAGCATTTT.